The rows below give T cell receptor beta chains drawn from one sample of a study of OX40 agonist ivuxolimab in advanced cancers. Produced via immunoSEQ multiplex PCR; TCRdb's table is partial and in-frame only. The data contain tens of thousands of clones, roughly 83% of them seen just once; the ten biggest clones take up roughly half. The sample consisted of CD4+ or CD8+ T cells sorted from blood, taken in a trial of the OX40 agonist ivuxolimab. The source of these receptors is an adult with an advanced solid tumor such as melanoma, head and neck, liver or kidney cancer. The CDR3 runs from the conserved cysteine through the conserved F or W. Each record gives: D gene, J gene, clone size, V gene, CDR3 protein, CDR3 DNA. The D gene is left open where the match is weak. The size entry is marked missing in some rows and otherwise reads once, few, many or a size class.

D gene: -
J gene: TRBJ1-2
clone size: -
V gene: TRBV19
CDR3 protein: CASSIGSRSLNGYTF
CDR3 DNA: TGTGCCAGTAGTATCGGATCACGGAGCCTAAATGGCTACACCTTC

D gene: -
J gene: TRBJ1-1
clone size: -
V gene: TRBV6-6
CDR3 protein: CASSYGRVEAFF
CDR3 DNA: TGTGCCAGCAGTTACGGGCGGGTTGAAGCTTTCTTT

D gene: -
J gene: TRBJ2-3
clone size: once
V gene: TRBV19
CDR3 protein: CASSIGDPDTQYF
CDR3 DNA: TGTGCCAGTAGTATAGGGGATCCAGATACGCAGTATTTT

D gene: TRBD1
J gene: TRBJ1-4
clone size: -
V gene: TRBV6-5
CDR3 protein: CASSNRGEKLFF
CDR3 DNA: TGTGCCAGCAGTAACAGGGGTGAAAAACTGTTTTTT

D gene: -
J gene: TRBJ1-1
clone size: once
V gene: TRBV18
CDR3 protein: CASSDWTEAFF
CDR3 DNA: TGTGCCAGCTCAGATTGGACTGAAGCTTTCTTT

D gene: -
J gene: TRBJ2-1
clone size: once
V gene: TRBV28
CDR3 protein: CASRDTSSYNEQFF
CDR3 DNA: TGTGCCAGCAGAGACACGAGCTCCTACAATGAGCAGTTCTTC

D gene: -
J gene: TRBJ2-3
clone size: once
V gene: TRBV7-6
CDR3 protein: CASSITDTQYF
CDR3 DNA: TGTGCCAGCAGCATCACAGATACGCAGTATTTT

D gene: -
J gene: TRBJ1-5
clone size: -
V gene: TRBV2
CDR3 protein: CASSEKSAGNQPQHF
CDR3 DNA: TGTGCCAGCAGTGAGAAATCGGCCGGTAATCAGCCCCAGCATTTT

D gene: -
J gene: TRBJ1-3
clone size: -
V gene: TRBV5-6
CDR3 protein: CASSLAGVSGNTIYF
CDR3 DNA: TGTGCCAGCAGCTTGGCGGGAGTCTCTGGAAACACCATATATTTT

D gene: -
J gene: TRBJ2-7
clone size: -
V gene: TRBV28
CDR3 protein: CASGGSFVEQYF
CDR3 DNA: TGTGCCAGCGGGGGCAGCTTCGTCGAGCAGTACTTC

D gene: TRBD1
J gene: TRBJ1-1
clone size: once
V gene: TRBV19
CDR3 protein: CASSAGGPFF
CDR3 DNA: TGTGCCAGCTCGGCAGGGGGCCCTTTCTTT

D gene: -
J gene: TRBJ2-1
clone size: -
V gene: TRBV4-1
CDR3 protein: CASSQDQPSYNEQFF
CDR3 DNA: TGCGCCAGCAGCCAAGACCAACCCTCATACAATGAGCAGTTCTTC

D gene: -
J gene: TRBJ1-1
clone size: -
V gene: TRBV27
CDR3 protein: CASSLAASLNTEAFF
CDR3 DNA: TGTGCCAGCAGTTTAGCTGCATCCTTGAACACTGAAGCTTTCTTT

D gene: TRBD2
J gene: TRBJ2-5
clone size: -
V gene: TRBV30
CDR3 protein: CAWSGGGMAQYF
CDR3 DNA: TGTGCCTGGAGTGGGGGGGGGATGGCCCAGTACTTC

D gene: -
J gene: TRBJ2-2
clone size: -
V gene: TRBV5-6
CDR3 protein: CASSSEELPGKAGELFF
CDR3 DNA: TGTGCCAGCAGCTCGGAGGAGCTCCCGGGGAAGGCCGGGGAGCTGTTTTTT

D gene: TRBD1
J gene: TRBJ2-7
clone size: -
V gene: TRBV27
CDR3 protein: CASSLAGTAYEQYF
CDR3 DNA: TGTGCCAGCAGTCTCGCCGGGACAGCCTACGAGCAGTACTTC

D gene: TRBD1
J gene: TRBJ2-3
clone size: -
V gene: TRBV5-4
CDR3 protein: CASSSRGSRTDTQYF
CDR3 DNA: TGTGCCAGCAGTTCCAGGGGGTCCCGCACAGATACGCAGTATTTT

D gene: TRBD1
J gene: TRBJ1-3
clone size: -
V gene: TRBV6-5
CDR3 protein: CASRSDRAGNTIYF
CDR3 DNA: TGTGCCAGCAGATCAGACAGGGCTGGAAACACCATATATTTT

D gene: TRBD1
J gene: TRBJ2-3
clone size: -
V gene: TRBV7-9
CDR3 protein: CASSGPTGVGATDTQYF
CDR3 DNA: TGTGCCAGCAGCGGCCCTACAGGGGTTGGGGCCACAGATACGCAGTATTTT

D gene: TRBD2
J gene: TRBJ2-7
clone size: -
V gene: TRBV27
CDR3 protein: CASSFSGGYEQYF
CDR3 DNA: TGTGCCAGCAGTTTCTCGGGGGGCTACGAGCAGTACTTC

D gene: TRBD2
J gene: TRBJ2-7
clone size: once
V gene: TRBV2
CDR3 protein: CASSSIGLAGTYEQYF
CDR3 DNA: TGTGCCAGCAGCAGCATCGGACTAGCGGGTACCTACGAGCAGTACTTC

D gene: -
J gene: TRBJ2-7
clone size: -
V gene: TRBV30
CDR3 protein: CAWSVRPGTHEQYF
CDR3 DNA: TGTGCCTGGAGTGTACGGCCAGGCACCCACGAGCAGTACTTC

D gene: -
J gene: TRBJ1-1
clone size: -
V gene: TRBV6-5
CDR3 protein: CASIGGGNTEAFF
CDR3 DNA: TGTGCCAGCATAGGGGGGGGGAACACTGAAGCTTTCTTT

D gene: -
J gene: TRBJ1-5
clone size: -
V gene: TRBV7-6
CDR3 protein: CASSVSPPHPQHF
CDR3 DNA: TGTGCCAGCAGTGTGTCCCCTCCTCACCCCCAGCATTTT